One sample yielded the 5 T cell receptor beta chains listed below, sequenced in a study of cytomegalovirus exposure and HLA in healthy donors. Some clones are missing from TCRdb's copy, which holds only in-frame ones; the method was immunoSEQ multiplex PCR. The sample includes 43,000 or so clones, roughly 92% of them seen just once. What was sequenced was PBMCs. The receptor set was obtained from a man aged 18-30 years in good health and CMV-seronegative.

This chain connects TRBV28 to TRBJ2-1; D possibly corresponds to TRBD1 (6 bases). V was clipped by 5 bases and J by 7 bases, with 15 bases between them. The CDR3 is made up of 14 amino acids. Germline V lookup: CDR1 MDHEN, CDR2 SYDVKM. CDR3 in DNA: TGTGCCAGCAGTCCAGGACAGCGCGGGAATGAGCAGTTCTTC. Protein product: CASSPGQRGNEQFF.

The chain joins TRBV4-1 to TRBJ1-6; 7 bases are shared with TRBD1. The CDR3 extends over 16 amino acids. In germline, CDR1 is MGHRA, CDR2 YSYEKL. V shed 3 bases and J 10 bases; nucleotides not matched to a gene: 12. CDR3 nucleotide sequence: TGCGCCAGCAGCCAGGGGGACAGTTCGACTCACTCACCCCTCCACTTT. This encodes CASSQGDSSTHSPLHF.

This clone occurred once. This CDR3 is CASSLVGTAAFF. CDR3 bases: TGTGCCAGCAGCTTGGTAGGGACAGCGGCTTTCTTT. The gene calls are TRBV5-4 and TRBJ1-1; 7 bases align to TRBD1. The CDR3 covers 12 residues. The germline V gene has CDR1 SGHNT and CDR2 YYREEE (reference sequence). V trimming: 0 bases; J trimming: 11 bases; junction bases outside the gene matches: 4.

The chain joins TRBV5-1 to TRBJ2-1; 15 nucleotides line up with TRBD2. With 3 bases clipped from V and 9 bases from J, the junction kept 7 bases outside the gene matches. Germline values: CDR1 SGHRS, CDR2 YFSETQ. The CDR3 runs 16 residues. The CDR3 reads CASSWTSGRASGEQFF. CDR3 DNA sequence: TGCGCCAGCAGCTGGACTAGCGGGAGGGCCTCGGGTGAGCAGTTCTTC.

The rearrangement links TRBV4-3 to TRBJ1-3, with 9 positions matching TRBD1. The CDR3 spans 17 residues. V gave up 0 bases and J gave up 2 bases; unmatched junction bases: 5. Per the germline V gene, CDR1 is LGHNA and CDR2 is YSLEER. This chain's CDR3 is CASSQDSGQGTGNTIYF. DNA for the CDR3: TGCGCCAGCAGCCAAGATTCGGGACAGGGCACTGGAAACACCATATATTTT.